Each of the 22 T cell receptor beta chains below was sequenced from the same sample in a study of T cell responses to AZD1222 COVID-19 vaccine. Generated by immunoSEQ multiplex PCR, the TCRdb table keeps only in-frame clones and is missing some. Among around 100,000 clones, 88% were seen once, and the ten largest hold roughly 2%. The sequencing used peripheral blood, collected on day 0 of AZD1222 vaccination. These receptors were taken from an adult in good health.

The rearrangement uses TRBV18 and TRBJ2-3; D unresolved. Germline CDR1 KGHSH, CDR2 LQKENI. Trimming pared 2 bases from V and 4 bases from J, leaving 7 bases between. The CDR3 runs to 13 residues. The CDR3 nucleotides are TGTGCCAGCTCACCATCCCCACCAGATACGCAGTATTTT. This encodes CASSPSPPDTQYF.

A few counts support this clone. V is TRBV6-2 or TRBV6-3 and J is TRBJ1-5; D ambiguous. CDR1 and CDR2 from the germline V gene are MNHEY and SVGEGT. The V and J ends lost 6 bases and 0 bases respectively, with 12 bases between them. The CDR3 runs 15 residues. The CDR3 sequence: CASSPPGDSNQPQHF. In DNA form, the CDR3 reads TGTGCCAGCAGCCCCCCCGGGGATAGCAATCAGCCCCAGCATTTT.

The rearrangement joins TRBV30 to TRBJ1-1; tentative D call: TRBD1 (5 bases). This CDR3 is built from 13 residues. Germline loops: CDR1 GTSNPN, CDR2 SVGIG (reference sequence). With 5 bases removed from V and 5 bases from J, the gap between germline ends came to 15 bases. The CDR3 loop reads CAWSQWGRTEAFF. Written as DNA, the CDR3 is TGTGCCTGGTCTCAATGGGGCCGTACTGAAGCTTTCTTT.

The V call is TRBV11-3, the J call TRBJ2-3; tentative D call: TRBD2 (6 bases). The germline gives CDR1 SGHNT, CDR2 YENEEA. The germline V and J ends were trimmed by 5 bases and 2 bases, with 11 bases remaining between them. This CDR3 spans 14 amino acids. The CDR3 protein is CASSLGLNTDTQYF. The CDR3 region has the DNA TGTGCCAGCAGCCTTGGACTAAACACAGATACGCAGTATTTT.

The chain couples TRBV5-1 to TRBJ2-1; 8 bases agree with TRBD2. The CDR3 loop spans 16 amino acids. Germline V lookup: CDR1 SGHRS, CDR2 YFSETQ. Trimming cost V 3 bases and J 5 bases; bases outside gene matches: 10. The CDR3 spells CASSSPRSGGHNEQFF. The CDR3 coding sequence is TGCGCCAGCAGCTCCCCCCGTTCGGGAGGGCACAATGAGCAGTTCTTC. Supplemented by reference TRBV5-1 and TRBJ2-1, the full variable domain reads KAGVTQTPRYLIKTRGQQVTLSCSPISGHRSVSWYQQTPGQGLQFLFEYFSETQRNKGNFPGRFSGRQFSNSRSEMNVSTLELGDSALYLCASSSPRSGGHNEQFFGPGTRLTVL.

J is TRBJ1-1 and V is TRBV30; TRBD1 aligns across 7 bases. J gave up 8 bases and V 3 bases, and 12 bases lay outside the gene matches. The CDR3 spans 14 residues. Germline CDR1 is GTSNPN and CDR2 is SVGIG (reference sequence). For the CDR3, the DNA is TGTGCCTGGAGAACTACAGGGGAATCAAACGAAGCTTTCTTT. It codes for CAWRTTGESNEAFF.

The chain couples TRBV12-3 or TRBV12-4 to TRBJ1-2; D not resolved. Deletions cut 9 bases from V and 5 bases from J, with 16 bases between. This CDR3 is built from 13 residues. CDR3 nucleotides: TGTGCCAGTGCTATGGGCAGTCCGTATGGCTACACCTTC. Amino acid sequence: CASAMGSPYGYTF.

V usage is TRBV6-5 and J usage is TRBJ2-7; D ambiguous. This CDR3 contains 14 residues. The V end lost 0 bases, the J end lost 4 bases, and 10 bases lay between the germline ends. Germline V gene lookup returns CDR1 MNHEY and CDR2 SVGAGI. CDR3 in amino acids: CASSYSEGWYEQYF. The CDR3 DNA is TGTGCCAGCAGTTACTCGGAAGGGTGGTACGAGCAGTACTTC.

This chain joins TRBV2 and TRBJ2-1, with unresolved D. Trimming removed 6 bases at V and 0 bases at J, with 18 bases between. Germline loops: CDR1 SNHLY, CDR2 FYNNEI. The CDR3 totals 17 residues. The CDR3 DNA sequence: TGTGCCAGCAGGGGGTCAACGGGTCAAATCTCCTACAATGAGCAGTTCTTC. This translates into CASRGSTGQISYNEQFF.

This chain joins TRBV4-1 and TRBJ2-7; D is ambiguous. The CDR3 runs 14 residues. Per the germline V gene, CDR1 is MGHRA and CDR2 is YSYEKL. V was clipped by 1 base and J by 0 bases, with 7 bases between them. The CDR3 loop reads CASSQADLSYEQYF. Here the CDR3 DNA reads TGCGCCAGCAGCCAAGCGGACCTCTCCTACGAGCAGTACTTC.

This clone was recorded once. The genes are TRBV24-1 and TRBJ2-3; 12 bases map to TRBD2. CDR1 is KGHDR, CDR2 SFDVKD, per germline. J lost 6 bases, V lost 3 bases, and 6 bases had no gene match. This CDR3 has 16 residues. Here the CDR3 DNA reads TGTGCCACCAGTGATCTCCTAGCGGGAGGGGCGGATACGCAGTATTTT. It translates to CATSDLLAGGADTQYF.

For the CDR3, the DNA is TGTGCCAGCAGCTTAGGGTATGGGACTAGGGAAGAGACCCAGTACTTC. Amino acid sequence: CASSLGYGTREETQYF. The chain has TRBV11-2 and TRBJ2-5; 8 bases map to TRBD2. The ends lost 1 base at V and 3 bases at J; junction bases unmatched: 7. Germline values: CDR1 SGHAT, CDR2 FQNNGV. The CDR3 contains 16 residues.

This clone has just a few counts. The chain joins TRBV27 to TRBJ2-7, with TRBD1 as a possible D gene (6 bases). Trimming cost V 6 bases and J 4 bases, with 25 bases left between them. Germline-derived CDR1 and CDR2 are MNHEY and SMNVEV (reference sequence). The CDR3 sequence is 17 residues long. CDR3 nucleotide sequence: TGTGCCAGCAGCCTACGAACCCGGGACACCAAAATTTACGAGCAGTACTTC. It yields the protein CASSLRTRDTKIYEQYF.

This clone was counted a single time. V gene TRBV5-4 combines with J gene TRBJ2-3, with 8 bases that match TRBD2. The ends lost 2 bases at V and 5 bases at J; junction bases unmatched: 7. Germline CDR1 SGHNT, CDR2 YYREEE (reference sequence). The CDR3 length is 15 residues. As DNA, the CDR3 is TGTGCCAGCAGCTTCCAGCGGGAGAGGGTAGATACGCAGTATTTT. Its translation is CASSFQRERVDTQYF.

This clone turned up a few times. The V and J genes are TRBV7-2 and TRBJ1-5; D remains unclear. Trimming removed 1 base at V and 6 bases at J, with 7 bases between. From germline, CDR1 is SGHTA and CDR2 FQGNSA. The CDR3 extends over 13 amino acids. CDR3 sequence reads: CASSLVLGQPQHF. For the CDR3, the DNA is TGTGCCAGCAGCTTAGTTCTAGGTCAGCCCCAGCATTTT.

V is TRBV3-1 (or the pseudogene TRBV3-2) and J is TRBJ1-4, with a weak D call TRBD1 (5 bases). The germline CDR1 and CDR2 sequences are LGHDT and YNNKEL (reference sequence). V was clipped by 1 base and J by 4 bases, with 13 bases between them. The length of the CDR3 is 16 residues. The CDR3 spells CASSQGGGRGNEKLFF. The CDR3 DNA is TGTGCCAGCAGCCAAGGTGGGGGTCGCGGTAATGAAAAACTGTTTTTT.

The rearrangement links TRBV4-2 to TRBJ2-1, with 7 bases lining up with TRBD2. The CDR3 extends over 21 amino acids. V was clipped by 1 base and J by 3 bases; unmatched bases: 21. Per the germline V gene, CDR1 is LGHNA and CDR2 is YNFKEQ. Here the CDR3 reads CASSQVRSGIKTTESYNEQFF. CDR3 bases: TGTGCCAGCAGCCAAGTTAGGAGCGGGATTAAGACCACAGAGAGCTACAATGAGCAGTTCTTC.

The chain has TRBV28 and TRBJ2-2; 7 bases map to TRBD1. Trimming removed 10 bases from V and 6 bases from J; junction bases left unmatched: 11. The CDR3 consists of 14 residues. Germline V gene lookup returns CDR1 MDHEN and CDR2 SYDVKM. The CDR3 sequence: CATNKQGLAGELFF. The CDR3 coding sequence is TGTGCCACCAACAAACAGGGGCTCGCCGGGGAGCTGTTTTTT.

This chain connects TRBV4-3 to TRBJ2-3, with 12 bases fitting TRBD2. CDR1 is LGHNA and CDR2 is YSLEER in the germline V gene. The CDR3 has 15 residues. The ends lost 0 bases at V and 5 bases at J; junction bases unmatched: 0. The CDR3 nucleotides are TGCGCCAGCAGCCAAGAGACTAGCGGGAGAGATACGCAGTATTTT. Protein product: CASSQETSGRDTQYF.

The rearrangement joins TRBV13 to TRBJ1-1; unclear D gene. CDR1 PRHDT and CDR2 FYEKMQ come from the germline V gene (reference sequence). The V gene lost 7 bases and the J gene lost 3 bases, with 15 bases spanning the gap. The CDR3 spans 14 residues. CDR3 bases: TGTGCCAGCAACATGTACGGGTCGGACACTGAAGCTTTCTTT. Amino acid sequence: CASNMYGSDTEAFF.

The chain carries TRBV28 and TRBJ1-5; possibly TRBD1 for D (5 bases). The CDR3 has 16 amino acids. Trimming cost V 3 bases and J 4 bases, with 16 bases left between them. Germline V gene data show CDR1 as MDHEN and CDR2 as SYDVKM. CDR3 coding DNA: TGTGCCAGCAGTTTTGTTTGGGGGTTCGGGAATCAGCCCCAGCATTTT. Its protein product is CASSFVWGFGNQPQHF.

V and J are TRBV28 and TRBJ1-1; 8 positions match TRBD1. Germline V gene lookup returns CDR1 MDHEN and CDR2 SYDVKM. Trimming removed 10 bases from V and 3 bases from J; junction bases left unmatched: 7. This CDR3 contains 13 residues. DNA of the CDR3: TGTGCCACCCGGGAGACAGGGGACACTGAAGCTTTCTTT. It codes for CATRETGDTEAFF.